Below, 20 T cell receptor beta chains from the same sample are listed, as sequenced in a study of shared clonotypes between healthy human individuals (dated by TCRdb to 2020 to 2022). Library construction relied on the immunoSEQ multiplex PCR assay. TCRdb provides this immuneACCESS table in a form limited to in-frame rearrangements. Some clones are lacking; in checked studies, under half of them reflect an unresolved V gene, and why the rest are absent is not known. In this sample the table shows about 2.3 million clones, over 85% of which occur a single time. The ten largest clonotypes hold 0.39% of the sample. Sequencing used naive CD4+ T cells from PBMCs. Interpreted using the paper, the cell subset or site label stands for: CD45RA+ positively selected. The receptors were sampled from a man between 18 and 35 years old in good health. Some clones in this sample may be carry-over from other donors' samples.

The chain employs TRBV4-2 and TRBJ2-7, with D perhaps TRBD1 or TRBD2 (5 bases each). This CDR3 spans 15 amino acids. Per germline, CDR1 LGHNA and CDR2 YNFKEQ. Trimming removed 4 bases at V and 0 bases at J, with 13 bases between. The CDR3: CASSRRGGTSYEQYF. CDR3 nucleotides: TGTGCCAGCAGCCGACGGGGCGGAACCTCCTACGAGCAGTACTTC.

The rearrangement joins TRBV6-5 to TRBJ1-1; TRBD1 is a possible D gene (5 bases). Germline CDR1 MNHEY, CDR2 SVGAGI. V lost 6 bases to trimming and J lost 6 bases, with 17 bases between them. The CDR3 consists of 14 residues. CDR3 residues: CASSSLRDFAEAFF. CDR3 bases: TGTGCCAGCAGCTCGCTGCGGGACTTCGCTGAAGCTTTCTTT.

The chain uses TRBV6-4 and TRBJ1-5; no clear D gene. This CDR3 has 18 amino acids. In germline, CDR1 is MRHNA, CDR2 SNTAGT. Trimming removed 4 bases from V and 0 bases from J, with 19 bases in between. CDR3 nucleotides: TGTGCCAGCAGTGGGTCCGTACCCCCCCACCCTAGCAATCAGCCCCAGCATTTT. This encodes CASSGSVPPHPSNQPQHF.

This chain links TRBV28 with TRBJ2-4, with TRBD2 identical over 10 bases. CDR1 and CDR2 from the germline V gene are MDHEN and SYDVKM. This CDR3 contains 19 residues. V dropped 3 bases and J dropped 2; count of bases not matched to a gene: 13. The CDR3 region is CASSFSPVLAGETKNIQYF. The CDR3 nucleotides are TGTGCCAGCAGTTTCTCCCCCGTTCTAGCGGGGGAGACCAAAAACATTCAGTACTTC.

CDR3: CASRRAYDTEAFF. CDR3 in DNA: TGTGCCAGCAGGAGGGCATACGACACTGAAGCTTTCTTT. V and J are TRBV5-4 and TRBJ1-1; D uncertain. The CDR3 is 13 amino acids. Trimming took off 5 bases at V and 3 bases at J, with 11 bases between the two ends. Per the germline V gene, CDR1 is SGHNT and CDR2 is YYREEE (reference sequence).

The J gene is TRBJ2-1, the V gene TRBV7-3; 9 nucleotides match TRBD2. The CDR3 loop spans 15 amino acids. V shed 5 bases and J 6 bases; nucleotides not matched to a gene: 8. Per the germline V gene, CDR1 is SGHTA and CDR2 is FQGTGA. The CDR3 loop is CASSPTGTSSNEQFF. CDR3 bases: TGTGCCAGCAGCCCAACTGGGACTAGCAGCAATGAGCAGTTCTTC.

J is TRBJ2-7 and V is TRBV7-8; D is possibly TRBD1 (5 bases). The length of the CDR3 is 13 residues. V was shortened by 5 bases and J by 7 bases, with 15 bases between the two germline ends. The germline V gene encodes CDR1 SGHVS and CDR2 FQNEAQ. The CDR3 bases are TGTGCCAGCAGCGGTTCCCAGGGAAGAGAGCAGTACTTC. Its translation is CASSGSQGREQYF. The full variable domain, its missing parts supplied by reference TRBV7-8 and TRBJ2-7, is GAGVSQSPRYKVAKRGQDVALRCDPISGHVSLFWYQQALGQGPEFLTYFQNEAQLDKSGLPSDRFFAERPEGSVSTLKIQRTQQEDSAVYLCASSGSQGREQYFGPGTRLTVT.

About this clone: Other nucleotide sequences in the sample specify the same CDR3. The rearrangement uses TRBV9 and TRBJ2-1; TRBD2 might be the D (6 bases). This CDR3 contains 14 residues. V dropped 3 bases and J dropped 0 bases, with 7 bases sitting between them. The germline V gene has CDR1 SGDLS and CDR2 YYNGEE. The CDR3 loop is CASSAGSSYNEQFF. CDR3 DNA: TGTGCCAGCAGCGCCGGGAGCTCCTACAATGAGCAGTTCTTC.

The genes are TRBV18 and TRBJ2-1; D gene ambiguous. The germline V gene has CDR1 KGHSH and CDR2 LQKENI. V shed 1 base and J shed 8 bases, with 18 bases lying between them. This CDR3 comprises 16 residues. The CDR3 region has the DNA TGTGCCAGCTCACCACGTCCCCCTACAAGTTACGATGAGCAGTTCTTC. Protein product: CASSPRPPTSYDEQFF.

The CDR3 spells CARKGQGLDTEAFF. In DNA form, the CDR3 reads TGTGCCCGTAAGGGGCAGGGTTTGGACACTGAAGCTTTCTTT. The gene calls are TRBV28 and TRBJ1-1; maybe TRBD1 (5 bases). There are 14 residues in the CDR3. Looked up from germline, CDR1 is MDHEN and CDR2 is SYDVKM. V dropped 11 bases and J dropped 3 bases, with 19 bases sitting between them.

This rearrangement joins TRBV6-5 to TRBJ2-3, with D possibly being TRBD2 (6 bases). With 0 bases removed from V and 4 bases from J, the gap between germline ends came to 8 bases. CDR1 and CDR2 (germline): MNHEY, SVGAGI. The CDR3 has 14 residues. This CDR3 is CASSYSGTADTQYF. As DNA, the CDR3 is TGTGCCAGCAGTTACTCCGGGACTGCAGATACGCAGTATTTT.

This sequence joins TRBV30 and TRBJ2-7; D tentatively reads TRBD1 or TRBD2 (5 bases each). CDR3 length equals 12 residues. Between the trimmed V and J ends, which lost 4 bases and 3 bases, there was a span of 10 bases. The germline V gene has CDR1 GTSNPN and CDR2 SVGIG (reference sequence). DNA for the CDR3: TGTGCCTGGACCCAGGGACGCTACGAGCAGTACTTC. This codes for CAWTQGRYEQYF.

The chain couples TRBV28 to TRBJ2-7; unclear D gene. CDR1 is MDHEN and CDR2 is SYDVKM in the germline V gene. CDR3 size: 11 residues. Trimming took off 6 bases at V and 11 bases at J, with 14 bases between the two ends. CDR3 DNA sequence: TGTGCCAGCAGCTCGACGGCCCGAGAGTACTTC. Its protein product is CASSSTAREYF.

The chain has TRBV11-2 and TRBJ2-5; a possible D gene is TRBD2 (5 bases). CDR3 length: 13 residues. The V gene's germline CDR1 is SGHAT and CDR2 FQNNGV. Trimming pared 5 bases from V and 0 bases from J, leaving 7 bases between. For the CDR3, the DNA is TGTGCCAGCAGCACCGGGAACCAAGAGACCCAGTACTTC. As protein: CASSTGNQETQYF.

CDR3 in amino acids: CASSHPGVISYEQYF. The CDR3 DNA reads TGCGCCAGCAGCCACCCAGGGGTGATCTCCTACGAGCAGTACTTC. The J gene is TRBJ2-7, the V gene TRBV4-1, with TRBD1 as a possible D gene (6 bases). Trimming removed 3 bases at V and 0 bases at J, with 12 bases between. There are 15 residues in the CDR3. The germline CDR1 and CDR2 sequences are MGHRA and YSYEKL.

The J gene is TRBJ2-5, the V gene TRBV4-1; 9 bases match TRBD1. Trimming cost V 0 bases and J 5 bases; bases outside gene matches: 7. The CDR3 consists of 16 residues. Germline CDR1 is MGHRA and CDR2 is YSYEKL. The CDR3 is CASSQDPGQGIETQYF. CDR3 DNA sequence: TGCGCCAGCAGCCAAGATCCGGGACAGGGTATCGAGACCCAGTACTTC.

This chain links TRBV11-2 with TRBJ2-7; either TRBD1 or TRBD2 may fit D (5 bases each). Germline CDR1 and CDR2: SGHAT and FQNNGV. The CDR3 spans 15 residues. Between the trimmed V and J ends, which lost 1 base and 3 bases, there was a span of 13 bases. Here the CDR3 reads CASSLAGRRRYEQYF. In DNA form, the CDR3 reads TGTGCCAGCAGCTTAGCGGGACGACGGCGCTACGAGCAGTACTTC.

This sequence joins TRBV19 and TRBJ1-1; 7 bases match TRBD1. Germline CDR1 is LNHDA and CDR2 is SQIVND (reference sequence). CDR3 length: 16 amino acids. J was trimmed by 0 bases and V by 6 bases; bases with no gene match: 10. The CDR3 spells CASSTIPGTVNTEAFF. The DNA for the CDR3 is TGTGCCAGTAGCACGATTCCCGGGACAGTGAACACTGAAGCTTTCTTT.

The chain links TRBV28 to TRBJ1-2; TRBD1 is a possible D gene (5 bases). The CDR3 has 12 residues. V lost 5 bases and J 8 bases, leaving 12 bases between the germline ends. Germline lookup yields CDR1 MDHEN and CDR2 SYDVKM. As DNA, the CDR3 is TGTGCCAGCAGTCGGACAATGGGGGGCTACACCTTC. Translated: CASSRTMGGYTF.

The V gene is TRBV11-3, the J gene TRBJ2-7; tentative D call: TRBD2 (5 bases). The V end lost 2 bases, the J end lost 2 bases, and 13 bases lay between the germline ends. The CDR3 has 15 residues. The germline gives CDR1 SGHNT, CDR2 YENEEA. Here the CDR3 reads CASSLRAGSTYEQYF. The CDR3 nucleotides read TGTGCCAGCAGCTTACGGGCGGGTTCGACCTACGAGCAGTACTTC.